This TCR beta chain derives from a study of blood T cell repertoires in COVID-19. Study background: Donors in the United States, Italy and Spain gave samples during acute or convalescent COVID-19.

V lost 2 bases and J lost 2, with 17 bases in between. Per the germline V gene, CDR1 is SGHNT and CDR2 is YENEEA. This CDR3 is 17 amino acids long. TCRdb keeps only in-frame clones here, not all; method: immunoSEQ multiplex PCR. Of a few hundred thousand clones listed, around 83% were seen once; the top ten hold approximately 4%. The J gene is TRBJ2-3, the V gene TRBV11-3; D is perhaps TRBD1 (6 bases). The clonotype comes from a man aged 18 to 30 with active or convalescent COVID-19. What was sequenced was peripheral blood. The CDR3 coding sequence is TGTGCCAGCAGCTTAAGGTGGGGGCAGGGGATCACAGATACGCAGTATTTT. It translates to CASSLRWGQGITDTQYF.